This T cell receptor (beta chain) was found in a study of regulatory T cells in long-lasting Graves disease. Specified time point: newly diagnosed GD, antithyroid drugs for less than 3 months. RNA extracted from PBMCs served as the sequencing template. Construction of the TCR beta libraries employed iRepertoire HTBI primers in conjunction with Arm-PCR of CDR3 regions. TCRdb independently ran MiXCR on the multiplex PCR reads; one entry per CDR3 protein. This sample has about 400,000 distinct CDR3 sequences, with roughly 16% found just once. CDR3 length: 15 residues. Germline CDR1 reads SEHNR; CDR2 reads FQNEAQ (reference sequence). Trimming removed 7 bases from V and 0 bases from J; junction bases left unmatched: 6. The study, taken as a whole, reports: TRBV28, TRBJ1-2 and TRBJ2-5 emerged as the favored segments in persistent disease.

This clonotype was seen many times. Its specificity is unknown. These same data were also listed under a study on T cells in Graves' hyperthyroidism and ophthalmopathy.

The specimen comprised peripheral blood mononuclear cells (PBMCs), sampled at new diagnosis, from a patient treated with antithyroid drugs. The source of this sequence is a woman aged 18 to 35 with Graves disease. The chain employs TRBV7-9 and TRBJ2-7; 10 nucleotides line up with TRBD2. CDR3 nucleotides: TGTGCCAGCATCTCCGGGACTAGCGTCTCCTACGAGCAGTACTTC. The encoded protein is CASISGTSVSYEQYF.